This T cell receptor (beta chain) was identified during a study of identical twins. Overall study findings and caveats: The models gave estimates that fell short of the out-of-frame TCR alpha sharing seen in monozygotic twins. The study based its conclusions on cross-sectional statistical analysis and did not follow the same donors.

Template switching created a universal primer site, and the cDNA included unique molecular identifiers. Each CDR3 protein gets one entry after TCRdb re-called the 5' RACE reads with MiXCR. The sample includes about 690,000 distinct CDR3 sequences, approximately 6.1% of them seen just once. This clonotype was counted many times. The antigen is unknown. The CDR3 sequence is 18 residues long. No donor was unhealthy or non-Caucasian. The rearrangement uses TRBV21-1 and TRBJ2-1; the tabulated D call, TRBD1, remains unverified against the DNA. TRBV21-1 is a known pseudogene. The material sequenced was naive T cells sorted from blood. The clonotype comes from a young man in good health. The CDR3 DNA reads TGTGCCAGCAGCAAAAGGGGATGGGACAGAAGCCCCTACAATGAGCAGTTCTTC. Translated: CASSKRGWDRSPYNEQFF.